This T cell receptor beta chain was sequenced during a study of follicular helper T cells after annual influenza vaccination. General study findings and limits: Most later recoveries of Day 7 ICOS+CD38+ clones were ICOS-CD38- cTfh. Successive annual vaccinations recalled a recurrent oligoclonal ICOS+CD38+ cTfh response with influenza-specific clonotypes. Undersampling of the much larger non-cTfh compartments could not be excluded for influenza clone enrichment.

Trimming cost V 1 base and J 5 bases, with 14 bases left between them. Per the germline V gene, CDR1 is KGHSH and CDR2 is LQKENI. CDR3 length equals 15 residues. Libraries were prepared by immunoSEQ multiplex PCR; TCRdb keeps only in-frame clonotypes and omits some of them. The sample lists about 11,000 clones, less than 80% occurring once. This clone has only one observation. The antigen remains undetermined. The starting material was CXCR5- memory CD4+ T cells sorted from blood, obtained 6 weeks after influenza vaccination. The receptor was isolated from an adult who received the influenza vaccine. This chain connects TRBV18 to TRBJ2-5, with a possible D match to TRBD1 (6 bases). In nucleotides, the CDR3 is TGTGCCAGCTCACCACTTGGGGGCGCGCAGGAGACCCAGTACTTC. It is translated as CASSPLGGAQETQYF.